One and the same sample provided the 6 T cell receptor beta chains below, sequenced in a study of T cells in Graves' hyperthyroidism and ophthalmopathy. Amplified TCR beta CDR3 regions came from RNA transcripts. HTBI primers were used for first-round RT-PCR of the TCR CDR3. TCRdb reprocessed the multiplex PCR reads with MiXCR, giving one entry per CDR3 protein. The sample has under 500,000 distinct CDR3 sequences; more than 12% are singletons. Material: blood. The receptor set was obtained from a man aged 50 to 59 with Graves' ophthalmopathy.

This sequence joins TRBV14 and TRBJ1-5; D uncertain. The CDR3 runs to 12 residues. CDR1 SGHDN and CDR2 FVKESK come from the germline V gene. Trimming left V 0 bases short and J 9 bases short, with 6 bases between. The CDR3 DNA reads TGTGCCAGCAGCCAAGACTCGGGGCCCCAGCATTTT. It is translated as CASSQDSGPQHF.

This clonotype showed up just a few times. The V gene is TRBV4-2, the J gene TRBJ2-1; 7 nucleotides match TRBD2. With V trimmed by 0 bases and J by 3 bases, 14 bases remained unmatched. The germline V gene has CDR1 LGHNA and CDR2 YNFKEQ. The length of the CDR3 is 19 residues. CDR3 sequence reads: CASSQDPVTSSGYYNEQFF. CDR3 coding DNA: TGTGCCAGCAGCCAAGACCCGGTAACTTCTAGCGGTTACTACAATGAGCAGTTCTTC.

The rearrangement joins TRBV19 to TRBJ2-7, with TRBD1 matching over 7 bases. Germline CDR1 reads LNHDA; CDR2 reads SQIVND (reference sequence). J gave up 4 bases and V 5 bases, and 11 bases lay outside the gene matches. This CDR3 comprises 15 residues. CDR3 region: CASSPATGLTYEQYF. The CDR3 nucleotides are TGTGCCAGTAGTCCGGCGACAGGGCTAACTTACGAGCAGTACTTC. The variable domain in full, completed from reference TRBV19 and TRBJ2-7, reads DGGITQSPKYLFRKEGQNVTLSCEQNLNHDAMYWYRQDPGQGLRLIYYSQIVNDFQKGDIAEGYSVSREKKESFPLTVTSAQKNPTAFYLCASSPATGLTYEQYFGPGTRLTVT.

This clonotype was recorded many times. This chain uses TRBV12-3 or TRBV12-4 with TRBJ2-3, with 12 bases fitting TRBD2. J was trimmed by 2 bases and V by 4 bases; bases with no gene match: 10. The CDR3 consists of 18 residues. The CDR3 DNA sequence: TGTGCCAGCAGTTCCTACGATCGACTAGCGGGAGTCACAGATACGCAGTATTTT. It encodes CASSSYDRLAGVTDTQYF.

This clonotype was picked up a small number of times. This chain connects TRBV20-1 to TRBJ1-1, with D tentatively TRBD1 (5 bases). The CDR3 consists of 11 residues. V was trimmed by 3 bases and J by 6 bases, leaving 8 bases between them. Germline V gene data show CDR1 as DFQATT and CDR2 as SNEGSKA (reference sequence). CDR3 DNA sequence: TGCAGTGCTAGTAAGGGACCTGAAGCTTTCTTT. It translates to CSASKGPEAFF.

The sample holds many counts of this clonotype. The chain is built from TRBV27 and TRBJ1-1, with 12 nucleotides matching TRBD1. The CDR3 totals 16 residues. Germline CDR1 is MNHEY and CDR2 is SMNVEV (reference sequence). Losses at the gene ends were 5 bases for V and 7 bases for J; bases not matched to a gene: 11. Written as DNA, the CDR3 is TGTGCCAGCAGTCCGGCGGGACAGGGGGCTAGGGTTGAAGCTTTCTTT. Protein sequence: CASSPAGQGARVEAFF.